The 18 T cell receptor beta chains below come from one sample, sequenced in a study of cytomegalovirus exposure and HLA in healthy donors. This PCR relied on a set of 60 Vbeta primers and 13 Jbeta primers. Here immunoSEQ multiplex PCR was the method, and the copy in TCRdb shows in-frame clones only, minus some. Among about 200,000 clones listed, roughly three quarters were seen once. Material for sequencing was PBMCs. The receptors stem from a male donor in good health and CMV-seropositive.

The CDR3 protein is CASSLWQSNQPQHF. CDR3 bases: TGTGCCAGCAGTTTGTGGCAGTCGAATCAGCCCCAGCATTTT. The chain combines TRBV27 with TRBJ1-5; the D is unclear. The V gene lost 3 bases and the J gene lost 4 bases, with 10 bases spanning the gap. The length of the CDR3 is 14 residues. Per germline, CDR1 MNHEY and CDR2 SMNVEV (reference sequence).

The chain uses TRBV6-6 and TRBJ2-1; tentatively, D is TRBD2 (6 bases). The CDR3 contains 14 residues. Trimming took 5 bases from V and 9 from J, leaving 17 bases between them. Per the germline V gene, CDR1 is MNHNY and CDR2 is SVGAGI (reference sequence). The CDR3 reads CASSQPGWGGEQFF. CDR3 in DNA: TGTGCCAGCAGTCAGCCGGGATGGGGAGGTGAGCAGTTCTTC.

The V and J genes are TRBV5-5 and TRBJ1-1, with D possibly matching TRBD1 (6 bases). CDR1 is SGHKS, CDR2 YYEKEE, per germline (reference sequence). The CDR3 covers 17 residues. Trimming shortened V by 7 bases and J by 0 bases, and 22 bases separated the two germline ends. DNA of the CDR3: TGTGCCAGCCAAGCTTCGAGGGGGTACGAGATGAACACTGAAGCTTTCTTT. Translating it yields CASQASRGYEMNTEAFF.

The V and J genes are TRBV4-1 and TRBJ2-2; D may be TRBD2 (6 bases). The germline V and J ends were trimmed by 4 bases and 8 bases, with 20 bases remaining between them. This CDR3 is built from 16 residues. Germline V gene data show CDR1 as MGHRA and CDR2 as YSYEKL. Here the CDR3 DNA reads TGCGCCAGCAGCCGTGTCTATGGGGCCGCGGGGGGGGAGCTGTTTTTT. Its translation: CASSRVYGAAGGELFF.

The chain carries TRBV19 and TRBJ1-4; 9 bases are a match to TRBD1. In germline, CDR1 is LNHDA, CDR2 SQIVND (reference sequence). The CDR3 has 15 amino acids. V lost 5 bases to trimming and J lost 8 bases; unmatched junction nucleotides: 9. CDR3 coding DNA: TGTGCCAGTAGTCCAGAAGGGACAGGGCGGGAAAAACTGTTTTTT. As protein: CASSPEGTGREKLFF.

This clone has just a few counts. J is TRBJ2-5 and V is TRBV21-1; the table's D call, TRBD2, has no DNA check behind it. TRBV21-1 is recorded as a pseudogene. The CDR3 sequence is 15 residues long. The CDR3 DNA follows: TGTGCCAGCAGTTACCGTAGCGGGAGCTTAGAGACCCAGTACTTC. Translation: CASSYRSGSLETQYF.

The CDR3 bases are TGTGCCAGCAGTGAACGGCAGGGCAGACTCACAGATACGCAGTATTTT. This gives the protein CASSERQGRLTDTQYF. The chain combines TRBV6-1 with TRBJ2-3, with D perhaps TRBD1 (5 bases). CDR1 is MNHNS, CDR2 SASEGT, per germline. Trimming took off 2 bases at V and 2 bases at J, with 14 bases between the two ends. The CDR3 runs to 16 residues.

V and J are TRBV29-1 and TRBJ2-1; 9 positions agree with TRBD2. The V segment lost 6 bases and the J segment 9 bases; nucleotides outside the gene matches: 12. Germline CDR1 and CDR2: SQVTM and ANQGSEA. The CDR3 is made up of 14 amino acids. CDR3 sequence: CSVLPLAGRGEQFF. DNA for the CDR3: TGCAGCGTCCTCCCCCTAGCGGGGAGGGGTGAGCAGTTCTTC.

The gene calls are TRBV27 and TRBJ2-7; TRBD1 agrees at 7 bases. The CDR3 runs to 14 residues. Losses at the gene ends were 4 bases for V and 2 bases for J; bases not matched to a gene: 5. Germline V gene lookup returns CDR1 MNHEY and CDR2 SMNVEV (reference sequence). This CDR3 is CASSSDRVPYEQYF. In nucleotides, the CDR3 is TGTGCCAGCAGTTCCGACAGGGTGCCCTACGAGCAGTACTTC.

As concerns this clone: The junction departs from the called germline gene at one end, perhaps through a read error. J is TRBJ2-7 and V is TRBV7-9; a weak D match, TRBD2 (6 bases). The CDR3 is 15 amino acids. Germline V gene sequence: CDR1 SEHNR, CDR2 FQNEAQ (reference sequence). CDR3 sequence (DNA): TGTTCCAGCAGCTTAGTTAGCGGCGCGATACCCGAGCAGTACTTC. Its translation is CSSSLVSGAIPEQYF.

The chain couples TRBV5-5 to TRBJ2-1; 11 nucleotides agree with TRBD2. CDR1 SGHKS and CDR2 YYEKEE come from the germline V gene (reference sequence). CDR3 length equals 18 residues. V was pared by 0 bases and J by 5 bases, with 10 bases of the junction left unmatched. The CDR3 here is CASSLGTSGSLRDNEQFF. The CDR3 coding sequence is TGTGCCAGCAGCTTGGGAACTAGCGGGAGCCTAAGGGACAATGAGCAGTTCTTC.

This clone has a single count. The rearrangement links TRBV5-6 to TRBJ2-7; 9 nucleotides align to TRBD2. The germline gives CDR1 SGHDT, CDR2 YYEEEE. The CDR3 extends over 13 amino acids. Trimming cost V 4 bases and J 5 bases; bases outside gene matches: 4. The CDR3 DNA is TGTGCCAGCAGCCCCTGGACTAGCGACGAGCAGTACTTC. It yields the protein CASSPWTSDEQYF. Combining the CDR3 with reference TRBV5-6 and TRBJ2-7 gives the whole variable domain DAGVTQSPTHLIKTRGQQVTLRCSPKSGHDTVSWYQQALGQGPQFIFQYYEEEERQRGNFPDRFSGHQFPNYSSELNVNALLLGDSALYLCASSPWTSDEQYFGPGTRLTVT.

The sample holds one count of this clone. The chain combines TRBV7-8 with TRBJ2-5, with 11 bases fitting TRBD1. The CDR3 sequence is 17 residues long. Germline V lookup: CDR1 SGHVS, CDR2 FQNEAQ. Trimming removed 4 bases from V and 5 bases from J; junction bases left unmatched: 12. The chain's CDR3 is CASSSPRTGGAEETQYF. As DNA, the CDR3 is TGTGCCAGCAGCTCTCCCAGGACAGGGGGCGCGGAGGAGACCCAGTACTTC.

The chain links TRBV7-9 to TRBJ2-5; 7 bases are shared with TRBD1. Looked up from germline, CDR1 is SEHNR and CDR2 is FQNEAQ (reference sequence). With V trimmed by 10 bases and J by 2 bases, 13 bases remained unmatched. The CDR3 loop spans 15 amino acids. CDR3 protein: CATQPDRPNQETQYF. CDR3 nucleotide sequence: TGTGCCACCCAACCGGACAGGCCTAATCAAGAGACCCAGTACTTC.

This chain uses TRBV18 with TRBJ1-4; 7 bases map to TRBD1. CDR1 and CDR2 (germline): KGHSH, LQKENI. The ends lost 4 bases at V and 8 bases at J; junction bases unmatched: 13. CDR3 size: 16 residues. The CDR3 DNA is TGTGCCAGCTCACTGGCCAGGGGGAACTCTAGGGAAAAACTGTTTTTT. This codes for CASSLARGNSREKLFF.

The V gene is TRBV2, the J gene TRBJ2-1; 9 nucleotides agree with TRBD2. The CDR3 runs to 15 residues. The junction had 5 bases not matched to a gene; V was cut back by 6 bases and J by 2 bases. The germline CDR1 and CDR2 sequences are SNHLY and FYNNEI. Here the CDR3 reads CASRGPSGAYNEQFF. Here the CDR3 DNA reads TGTGCCAGCAGAGGCCCTAGCGGGGCCTACAATGAGCAGTTCTTC.

There are a few counts of this clone. V usage is TRBV18 and J usage is TRBJ2-7, with D possibly being TRBD2 (5 bases). The CDR3 consists of 15 residues. Germline V gene lookup returns CDR1 KGHSH and CDR2 LQKENI. V lost 5 bases, J lost 0 bases, and 14 bases lay in between. CDR3 DNA sequence: TGTGCCAGCTCAACGACCGCGGCGGGCTCCTACGAGCAGTACTTC. It translates to CASSTTAAGSYEQYF.

The CDR3 sequence is CASSSRTDLRTYEQYF. The CDR3 DNA follows: TGTGCCAGCAGCTCCCGGACGGACTTACGGACCTACGAGCAGTACTTC. The rearrangement links TRBV5-4 to TRBJ2-5, with a possible D match to TRBD2 (5 bases). The end of the DNA is better explained by TRBJ2-7, so the J call may be wrong. The CDR3 runs to 16 residues. From germline, CDR1 is SGHNT and CDR2 YYREEE (reference sequence).